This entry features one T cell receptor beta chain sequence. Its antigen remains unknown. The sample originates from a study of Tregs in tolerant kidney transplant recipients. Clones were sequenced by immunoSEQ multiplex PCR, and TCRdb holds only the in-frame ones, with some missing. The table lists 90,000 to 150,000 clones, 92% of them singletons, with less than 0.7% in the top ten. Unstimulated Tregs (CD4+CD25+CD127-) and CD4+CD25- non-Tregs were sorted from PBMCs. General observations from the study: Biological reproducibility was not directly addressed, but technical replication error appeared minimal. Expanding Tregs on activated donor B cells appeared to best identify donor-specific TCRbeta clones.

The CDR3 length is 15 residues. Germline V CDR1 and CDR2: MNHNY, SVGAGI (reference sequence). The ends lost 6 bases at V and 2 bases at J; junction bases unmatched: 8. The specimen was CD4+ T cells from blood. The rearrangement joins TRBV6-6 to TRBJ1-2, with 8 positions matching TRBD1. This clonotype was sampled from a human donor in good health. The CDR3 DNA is TGTGCCAGCAGCCGGGGACAGGCATTAAACTATGGCTACACCTTC. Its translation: CASSRGQALNYGYTF.